Following are 20 T cell receptor beta chains from one sample sequenced in a study of OX40 agonist ivuxolimab in advanced cancers. Sequencing used immunoSEQ multiplex PCR; TCRdb keeps in-frame clones, though not all of them. The table has tens of thousands of clones, around 86% seen once. Sequenced material: CD4+ or CD8+ T cells sorted from blood, taken in a trial of the OX40 agonist ivuxolimab. The receptor set was obtained from an adult with an advanced solid tumor such as melanoma, head and neck, liver or kidney cancer.

The chain couples TRBV28 to TRBJ2-2, with D maybe TRBD1 (5 bases). V lost 4 bases and J 1 base, leaving 10 bases between the germline ends. Germline V gives CDR1 MDHEN, CDR2 SYDVKM. The CDR3 is made up of 15 amino acids. The CDR3 sequence: CASSYDSRNTGELFF. The CDR3 nucleotides read TGTGCCAGCAGTTATGACAGCAGGAACACCGGGGAGCTGTTTTTT. The variable domain in full, with the rest retrieved from reference TRBV28 and TRBJ2-2, is DVKVTQSSRYLVKRTGEKVFLECVQDMDHENMFWYRQDPGLGLRLIYFSYDVKMKEKGDIPEGYSVSREKKERFSLILESASTNQTSMYLCASSYDSRNTGELFFGEGSRLTVL.

The rearrangement uses TRBV9 and TRBJ2-7, with TRBD1 matching 11 bases. Germline lookup yields CDR1 SGDLS and CDR2 YYNGEE. Trimming removed 3 bases from V and 7 bases from J; junction bases left unmatched: 15. The length of the CDR3 is 17 residues. The CDR3: CASSATYGQGAVGEQYF. The CDR3 DNA reads TGTGCCAGCAGCGCAACGTACGGACAGGGGGCTGTGGGTGAGCAGTACTTC.

V is TRBV28 and J is TRBJ2-3; 12 nucleotides match TRBD2. The CDR3 covers 15 residues. The germline CDR1 and CDR2 sequences are MDHEN and SYDVKM. V was clipped by 10 bases and J by 3 bases; unmatched bases: 8. CDR3 sequence: CATLLAGGQTDTQYF. For the CDR3, the DNA is TGTGCCACCCTGCTAGCGGGGGGGCAAACAGATACGCAGTATTTT.

This sequence joins TRBV5-1 and TRBJ2-5; possibly TRBD1 for D (5 bases). The CDR3 is 15 residues long. CDR1 and CDR2 (germline): SGHRS, YFSETQ. Between the trimmed V and J ends, which lost 4 bases and 2 bases, there was a span of 15 bases. The CDR3 region is CASSLATEVQETQYF. The CDR3 DNA sequence: TGCGCCAGCAGCCTGGCGACAGAAGTTCAAGAGACCCAGTACTTC.

The chain uses TRBV2 and TRBJ1-6, with D uncertain. V shed 5 bases and J shed 8 bases, with 7 bases lying between them. CDR3 size: 12 residues. Germline V gene sequence: CDR1 SNHLY, CDR2 FYNNEI. The CDR3 nucleotides read TGTGCCAGCAGTCCAAATTATTCACCCCTCCACTTT. This sequence encodes CASSPNYSPLHF.

The CDR3 region has the DNA TGTGCCAGCAGCTTACTGGGACAGGAGCTGTTTTTT. It codes for CASSLLGQELFF. The chain has TRBV7-9 and TRBJ2-2; D is perhaps TRBD1 (6 bases). The germline V gene encodes CDR1 SEHNR and CDR2 FQNEAQ (reference sequence). The CDR3 runs to 12 residues. V gave up 2 bases and J gave up 10 bases, with 8 bases separating them.

J is TRBJ2-7 and V is TRBV28; no reliable D call. Germline values: CDR1 MDHEN, CDR2 SYDVKM. The CDR3 runs 13 residues. V lost 5 bases and J 2 bases, leaving 10 bases between the germline ends. The CDR3 coding sequence is TGTGCCAGCAGTACCGAGAAGGCCTACGAGCAGTACTTC. Translation gives CASSTEKAYEQYF.

The chain uses TRBV6-1 and TRBJ2-3; possible D gene TRBD2, 6 bases. Germline CDR1 and CDR2: MNHNS and SASEGT. V lost 6 bases, J lost 1 base, and 11 bases lay in between. The length of the CDR3 is 14 residues. The CDR3 DNA reads as TGTGCCAGCAGGCCTTCTAGCGGCACAGATACGCAGTATTTT. Translated: CASRPSSGTDTQYF.

The CDR3 reads CASSISRTAYEQYF. DNA of the CDR3: TGTGCCAGTAGTATCTCCCGGACAGCATACGAGCAGTACTTC. This sequence joins TRBV19 and TRBJ2-7; a weak D match, TRBD1 (6 bases). Trimming stripped 3 bases from V and 4 bases from J, with 13 bases between. The CDR3 totals 14 residues. CDR1 is LNHDA and CDR2 is SQIVND in the germline V gene (reference sequence).

The J gene is TRBJ2-1, the V gene TRBV6-1; D unclear. The CDR3 contains 14 residues. With 5 bases removed from V and 0 bases from J, the gap between germline ends came to 8 bases. Germline loops: CDR1 MNHNS, CDR2 SASEGT. CDR3 coding DNA: TGTGCCAGCAGTCTCCCCGACTCCTACAATGAGCAGTTCTTC. Translation: CASSLPDSYNEQFF.

This clone appeared a single time. The chain uses TRBV27 and TRBJ1-2; 8 nucleotides match TRBD1. Germline-derived CDR1 and CDR2 are MNHEY and SMNVEV (reference sequence). The CDR3 extends over 13 amino acids. With 6 bases clipped from V and 1 base from J, the junction kept 1 base outside the gene matches. The CDR3 DNA reads as TGTGCCAGCAGAGACAGGGGTAACTATGGCTACACCTTC. This gives the protein CASRDRGNYGYTF.

The CDR3 region has the DNA TGCGCCAGCAGCTTGGGACAGGGCGGAGGCTACACCTTC. This sequence encodes CASSLGQGGGYTF. This chain connects TRBV5-1 to TRBJ1-2; 7 positions match TRBD1. The CDR3 loop spans 13 amino acids. The V gene's germline CDR1 is SGHRS and CDR2 YFSETQ. J gave up 8 bases and V 0 bases, and 4 bases lay outside the gene matches.

CDR3 residues: CASSPPGLAGAYEQYF. The CDR3 DNA follows: TGTGCCAGCTCACCGCCGGGACTAGCGGGAGCTTACGAGCAGTACTTC. The chain is built from TRBV18 and TRBJ2-7; TRBD2 agrees at 14 bases. Germline CDR1 and CDR2: KGHSH and LQKENI. V was clipped by 3 bases and J by 4 bases; unmatched bases: 5. The CDR3 length is 16 residues. The full variable domain, its missing parts supplied by reference TRBV18 and TRBJ2-7, is NAGVMQNPRHLVRRRGQEARLRCSPMKGHSHVYWYRQLPEEGLKFMVYLQKENIIDESGMPKERFSAEFPKEGPSILRIQQVVRGDSAAYFCASSPPGLAGAYEQYFGPGTRLTVT.

The rearrangement links TRBV29-1 to TRBJ2-2, with D possibly TRBD1 on 6 matching bases. Trimming took off 2 bases at V and 4 bases at J, with 11 bases between the two ends. The germline V gene encodes CDR1 SQVTM and CDR2 ANQGSEA. The CDR3 totals 14 residues. The CDR3 loop reads CSVEQRGGTGELFF. CDR3 DNA sequence: TGCAGCGTTGAACAGAGAGGGGGCACCGGGGAGCTGTTTTTT.

The sample holds a few counts of this clone. This chain connects TRBV7-3 to TRBJ1-2; D not resolved. The CDR3 consists of 12 residues. Trimming cost V 5 bases and J 3 bases, with 7 bases left between them. Germline lookup yields CDR1 SGHTA and CDR2 FQGTGA. CDR3 sequence: CASSSQDYGYTF. CDR3 in DNA: TGTGCCAGCAGCAGTCAGGACTATGGCTACACCTTC.

The V call is TRBV18, the J call TRBJ1-1; 8 nucleotides align to TRBD1. With 7 bases clipped from V and 1 base from J, the junction kept 5 bases outside the gene matches. The CDR3 extends over 14 amino acids. Per the germline V gene, CDR1 is KGHSH and CDR2 is LQKENI. The CDR3 region is CASLLGQGNTEAFF. The CDR3 region has the DNA TGTGCCAGCTTACTCGGACAGGGGAACACTGAAGCTTTCTTT.

J is TRBJ1-4 and V is TRBV28; weak D call: TRBD1 (5 bases). The V end was cut by 6 bases, the J end by 4 bases, with 15 bases between. The CDR3 extends over 15 amino acids. Germline V gene lookup returns CDR1 MDHEN and CDR2 SYDVKM. The CDR3 bases are TGTGCCAGCAGCGAGGGGACCTTAGGTAATGAAAAACTGTTTTTT. It is translated as CASSEGTLGNEKLFF.

The chain couples TRBV6-1 to TRBJ1-2; no firm D call. The CDR3 runs to 14 residues. Germline CDR1 is MNHNS and CDR2 is SASEGT. The ends were cut back, 3 bases at V and 6 bases at J, with 14 bases in the middle. In DNA form, the CDR3 reads TGTGCCAGCAGTGACCAAACAGAACTCCATGGCTACACCTTC. It codes for CASSDQTELHGYTF.

The chain joins TRBV7-2 to TRBJ1-6, with unresolved D. The germline gives CDR1 SGHTA, CDR2 FQGNSA. CDR3 length equals 12 residues. V dropped 3 bases and J dropped 7 bases, with 4 bases sitting between them. This CDR3 reads CASSFSNSPLHF. The CDR3 region has the DNA TGTGCCAGCAGCTTTTCGAATTCACCCCTCCACTTT.

This chain connects TRBV7-9 to TRBJ1-3, with 7 bases that match TRBD1. Germline V gene lookup returns CDR1 SEHNR and CDR2 FQNEAQ (reference sequence). This CDR3 has 17 amino acids. V lost 4 bases, J lost 1 base, and 10 bases stayed unmatched. DNA of the CDR3: TGTGCCAGCAGCTCGTCGACAGGGCGAGGGTCTGGAAACACCATATATTTT. It is translated as CASSSSTGRGSGNTIYF.